These 10 T cell receptor beta chains were sequenced from one sample in a study of blood T cells in healthy people across ages. A sample-barcoded 5' primer and a J-beta primer mix were used in a second PCR of roughly 7 to 11 cycles. TCRdb reprocessed the 5' RACE reads via MiXCR and lists one record per CDR3 protein. Of 1.5 million to 2 million distinct CDR3 sequences in the sample, roughly 27% were seen once. Source material: blood. All receptors derive from a woman aged 25-40 years in good health.

This clonotype was seen at least ten times. The CDR3 nucleotides are TGTGCCACCAGTGATTTGGGTGGGTTCTACTCCTACGAGCAGTACTTC. Encoded protein: CATSDLGGFYSYEQYF. V is TRBV24-1 and J is TRBJ2-7, with D unresolved. V dropped 0 bases and J dropped 0 bases, with 11 bases sitting between them. This CDR3 has 16 residues. CDR1 and CDR2 from the germline V gene are KGHDR and SFDVKD.

The chain uses TRBV12-3 or TRBV12-4 and TRBJ2-2; no firm D call. This CDR3 is 14 amino acids long. V was pared by 5 bases and J by 6 bases, with 13 bases between. CDR3 amino acids: CASSTNPPSGELFF. As DNA, the CDR3 is TGTGCCAGCAGTACAAACCCCCCATCCGGGGAGCTGTTTTTT.

This clonotype appeared a few times. The chain links TRBV7-2 to TRBJ2-3; D is unresolved. CDR1 and CDR2 from the germline V gene are SGHTA and FQGNSA. CDR3 length: 13 amino acids. The V end was cut by 3 bases, the J end by 5 bases, with 9 bases between. CDR3 coding DNA: TGTGCCAGCAGCTTTAACCGGGTAGATACGCAGTATTTT. Protein: CASSFNRVDTQYF.

This clonotype was counted between two and nine times. The chain joins TRBV2 to TRBJ1-5; weak D call: TRBD1 (5 bases). Germline lookup yields CDR1 SNHLY and CDR2 FYNNEI. Trimming pared 5 bases from V and 4 bases from J, leaving 15 bases between. This CDR3 is 15 amino acids long. The CDR3 sequence is CASSTEHGANQPQHF. CDR3 DNA: TGTGCCAGCAGTACCGAACACGGGGCAAATCAGCCCCAGCATTTT.

The rearrangement uses TRBV5-1 and TRBJ1-1; no definite D call. The V end was cut by 4 bases, the J end by 6 bases, with 13 bases between. The germline V gene has CDR1 SGHRS and CDR2 YFSETQ. This CDR3 region has 13 residues. Written as DNA, the CDR3 is TGCGCCAGCAGCCCCCGGCGGGCTGCTGAAGCTTTCTTT. The encoded protein is CASSPRRAAEAFF.

As for this clonotype: Its ends do not fully match the called genes, so a read error is possible. The chain carries TRBV7-9 and TRBJ2-5; D is perhaps TRBD2 (5 bases). The CDR3 consists of 14 residues. In germline, CDR1 is SEHNR, CDR2 FQNEAQ (reference sequence). CDR3 protein: CASSPMGVQGTQYF. The CDR3 DNA reads TGTGCCAGCAGCCCCATGGGAGTACAAGGGACCCAGTACTTC.

The sample holds a few counts of this clonotype. This sequence joins TRBV7-2 and TRBJ1-2; D gene ambiguous. V lost 10 bases to trimming and J lost 4 bases, with 13 bases between them. CDR3 length: 12 residues. Germline CDR1 and CDR2: SGHTA and FQGNSA. The CDR3 loop reads CATPSGIYGYTF. The CDR3 nucleotides read TGTGCCACCCCATCGGGGATCTATGGCTACACCTTC.

The rearrangement uses TRBV4-3 and TRBJ2-1, with 11 bases lining up with TRBD2. With V trimmed by 0 bases and J by 5 bases, 15 bases remained unmatched. Germline V lookup: CDR1 LGHNA, CDR2 YSLEER. CDR3 length equals 20 residues. The CDR3 spells CASSQDFSGSSGRSNNEQFF. As DNA, the CDR3 is TGCGCCAGCAGCCAAGATTTCTCCGGGTCTAGCGGGAGGAGCAACAATGAGCAGTTCTTC.

The chain is built from TRBV12-3 or TRBV12-4 and TRBJ1-6; D unclear. The CDR3 totals 18 residues. Trimming shortened V by 6 bases and J by 6 bases, and 24 bases separated the two germline ends. The CDR3, as DNA: TGTGCCAGCAGCCCGGCCGTGAGGCCCGCTTTCGGTAATTCACCCCTCCACTTT. It specifies CASSPAVRPAFGNSPLHF.

The table lists this clonotype with many counts. The rearrangement joins TRBV3-1 to TRBJ2-4, with 10 nucleotides matching TRBD2. CDR3 length equals 14 residues. Losses at the gene ends were 4 bases for V and 13 bases for J; bases not matched to a gene: 10. CDR1 is LGHDT and CDR2 is YNNKEL in the germline V gene (reference sequence). The CDR3 coding sequence is TGTGCCAGCAGCCGACTAGCGGGCATGGGGGAGCAGTACTTC. It specifies CASSRLAGMGEQYF.